This T cell receptor beta chain was captured by sequencing in a study of tissue T cells after allogeneic stem cell transplantation. Study-wide results and limits: TCR repertoires tracked anatomic similarity, regardless of disease or transplant status. The patient cohort was small and clinically heterogeneous, with limited sampling depth. Motif-based clustering found tissue-specific repertoire signatures shared across patients, though few clones were shared.

Survey-depth TCRbeta CDR3 sequencing reported V/J genes and productive frequencies. TCRdb's table, derived via immunoSEQ multiplex PCR, lists solely in-frame clones and lacks some. The sample comprises 17,000 or so clones, approximately 70% of which are singletons, and 0.85% to 0.95% rests with the top ten. Regarding this clone: Its matching antigen is unknown. The germline and genes are mouse ones.

The source material was spleen. The receptor's source is a female BALB/c mouse in good health. Mouse strain MHC haplotype: H2-d.

The CDR3 bases that were read are TGTGCCTGGAGTAATCCGGGACAATCAAACTCCGACTACACC. Amino acids: CAWSNPGQSNSDYT. The CDR3 as a whole reads CAWSNPGQSNSDYTF. The chain is built from TRBV31 and TRBJ1-2; tentative D call: TRBD1 (6 bases). With the read ending 1 residue before the CDR3 end, the germline J gene is used to fill in that end. V lost 2 bases, J lost 0 bases, and 13 bases lay in between. The CDR3 has 15 amino acids. Per the germline V gene, CDR1 is GKSSPN and CDR2 is SITVG.